This is a list of T cell receptor beta chains from one sample in a study of regulatory dendritic cells for organ transplantation. No antigen has been assigned to these receptors. The assay was immunoSEQ multiplex PCR, and TCRdb's table has in-frame clones only and misses some. Here the sample spans more than 10,000 clones, 75% to 80% being singletons. The material sequenced was naive CD8+ T cells from blood cultured with regulatory dendritic cells. These receptors were collected from a human donor in good health. CDR3s include the opening cysteine and the closing phenylalanine or tryptophan. Each record gives: D gene, J gene, clone size, V gene, CDR3 DNA, CDR3 protein. The D gene is left open where the match is weak. Clone size is not always given. Where it is, it says once, few, many or a class for expanded clones.

TRBD2 | TRBJ2-1 | . | TRBV7-9 | TGTGCCGCGGGGGGCCTATACAATGAGCAGTTCTTC | CAAGGLYNEQFF
. | TRBJ2-7 | . | TRBV7-9 | TGTGCCAGCAGCCCCCAGGACACGACGGCCTCCTACGAGCAGTACTTC | CASSPQDTTASYEQYF
. | TRBJ1-1 | . | TRBV15 | TGTGCCACCAGCAGAGAATATGGCCGAGAAGCTTTCTTT | CATSREYGREAFF
. | TRBJ1-2 | . | TRBV13 | TGTGCCAGCAGCCAACAGGGTTTTGGCTACACCTTC | CASSQQGFGYTF
. | TRBJ2-7 | . | TRBV7-9 | TGTGCCAGCAGCTTAGCGCAACGTATAAACAACCGCGGCGAGCAGTACTTC | CASSLAQRINNRGEQYF
. | TRBJ2-1 | few | TRBV16 | TGTGCCAGCAGCCAATCCCCAGGGATGGCTGAGCAGTTCTTC | CASSQSPGMAEQFF
TRBD1 | TRBJ2-1 | . | TRBV11-2 | TGTGCCAGCAGCTTGACCAGGGGGCGGGACAATGAGCAGTTCTTC | CASSLTRGRDNEQFF
. | TRBJ2-7 | . | TRBV4-1 | TGCGCCAGCAGCCAATCGGACAGCTACGCGGGCTACGAGCAGTACTTC | CASSQSDSYAGYEQYF
. | TRBJ1-3 | . | TRBV11-2 | TGTGCCGGAGGAGGAGACTCTGGAAACACCATATATTTT | CAGGGDSGNTIYF
. | TRBJ2-1 | . | TRBV7-9 | TGTGCCAGCAGCTTAGGATCGGGGAGCTCCTACAATGAGCAGTTCTTC | CASSLGSGSSYNEQFF
. | TRBJ2-7 | . | TRBV7-9 | TGTGCCAGCAGCCCAGACTACGAGCAGTACTTC | CASSPDYEQYF
TRBD1 | TRBJ2-7 | . | TRBV29-1 | TGCAGCGGACGAGACAGGGGGCCAAACTACGAGCAGTACTTC | CSGRDRGPNYEQYF
. | TRBJ1-5 | few | TRBV4-3 | TGCGCCAGCAGCCAAGTATGGGCAAGCAATCAGCCCCAGCATTTT | CASSQVWASNQPQHF
TRBD2 | TRBJ2-3 | . | TRBV19 | TGTGCCAGTAGGACTAGCGGGGGGGCCCCCGATACGCAGTATTTT | CASRTSGGAPDTQYF
TRBD1 | TRBJ2-7 | . | TRBV29-1 | TGCAGCGTTGAAGGGACAGGGAACTACGAGCAGTACTTC | CSVEGTGNYEQYF
. | TRBJ1-1 | . | TRBV7-9 | TGTGCCAGCAGCTATGAGAGGGTAGGGGGGGATGACACTGAAGCTTTCTTT | CASSYERVGGDDTEAFF
. | TRBJ2-1 | . | TRBV5-5 | TGTGCCAGCAGCATCTCGTCGACAGCCCCTGAGCAGTTCTTC | CASSISSTAPEQFF
. | TRBJ2-2 | . | TRBV19 | TGTGCCAGTAGTACCAGAATAATACCGAACACCGGGGAGCTGTTTTTT | CASSTRIIPNTGELFF
. | TRBJ1-5 | . | TRBV27 | TGTGCCAGCAGTTTATCGGCAGGGCATCAGCCCCAGCATTTT | CASSLSAGHQPQHF
. | TRBJ1-1 | . | TRBV16 | TGTGCCAGCAGCCACCTCCGGGACATGTACACTGAAGCTTTCTTT | CASSHLRDMYTEAFF
TRBD1 | TRBJ2-2 | few | TRBV4-1 | TGCGCCAGCAGCCAAGAACCGGGACAGCTCACCGGGGAGCTGTTTTTT | CASSQEPGQLTGELFF
. | TRBJ2-1 | . | TRBV4-1 | TGCGCCAGCAGCCAAGTGTGGGCGGGGGTAGGGGGTGAGCAGTTCTTC | CASSQVWAGVGGEQFF
. | TRBJ1-1 | . | TRBV4-3 | TGCGCCAGCAGCCAAGAGAGAGGAACTGAAGCTTTCTTT | CASSQERGTEAFF
TRBD2 | TRBJ2-3 | . | TRBV5-8 | TGTGCCAGCAGCTTGGGTAGCGGGGGGCCGTGGAGCACAGATACGCAGTATTTT | CASSLGSGGPWSTDTQYF
. | TRBJ2-1 | . | TRBV7-9 | TGTGCCAGCAGCCCATCTCGACTAGGGCCCGAACGATACAATGAGCAGTTCTTC | CASSPSRLGPERYNEQFF
TRBD1 | TRBJ1-2 | . | TRBV7-8 | TGTGCCAGCAGCTTCGGTATGGAGGGGGCGCCTGGCTACACCTTC | CASSFGMEGAPGYTF
. | TRBJ1-5 | . | TRBV15 | TGTGCCACCAGCCCTAGTGGGCAGCCCCAGCATTTT | CATSPSGQPQHF
. | TRBJ1-1 | . | TRBV6-5 | TGTGCCAGCAGTTCCGTATACACTGAAGCTTTCTTT | CASSSVYTEAFF
. | TRBJ2-7 | once | TRBV5-6 | TGTGCCAGCAGCGGGGGGGGGCGGGCCGAGCAGTACTTC | CASSGGGRAEQYF
. | TRBJ1-2 | . | TRBV6-5 | TGTGCCAGCAGTTACGCAGGCGCCTATGGCTACACCTTC | CASSYAGAYGYTF
TRBD2 | TRBJ2-7 | . | TRBV27 | TGTGCCAGCAGTTTAACCTCACACGGACTAGCGGGGGGGACCGAGCAGTACTTC | CASSLTSHGLAGGTEQYF
. | TRBJ2-3 | . | TRBV6-5 | TGTGCCAGCAGTTCTTGGACTCAAAGGGATACGCAGTATTTT | CASSSWTQRDTQYF
. | TRBJ1-5 | . | TRBV2 | TGTGCCAGCAGTGAACCGGGCCGGGGGGGTCAGCCCCAGCATTTT | CASSEPGRGGQPQHF
. | TRBJ2-7 | . | TRBV10-3 | TGTGCCATCAGTGAGGCCCGCGAAGGGGTCGAGCAGTACTTC | CAISEAREGVEQYF
. | TRBJ1-1 | few | TRBV9 | TGTGCCAGCAGCGTAGACATGAACACTGAAGCTTTCTTT | CASSVDMNTEAFF
TRBD1 | TRBJ1-2 | . | TRBV4-1 | TGCGCCAGCAGCCAATACCCAGGGGGCGCGTCTAACTATGGCTACACCTTC | CASSQYPGGASNYGYTF
. | TRBJ2-7 | few | TRBV11-2 | TGTGCCAGCAGCTTGGGCTACGGTTCTGGCGAGCAGTACTTC | CASSLGYGSGEQYF
. | TRBJ1-2 | once | TRBV5-1 | TGCGCCAGCAGCCCGCCCGATGCAGCTAACTATGGCTACACCTTC | CASSPPDAANYGYTF
TRBD2 | TRBJ2-7 | . | TRBV25-1 | TGTGCCAGCAGTGACTCCGGGACTAGCGGGACCTACGAGCAGTACTTC | CASSDSGTSGTYEQYF
. | TRBJ1-1 | once | TRBV10-3 | TGTGCCATCAGTGAGTCGCCGGGTGTGAACACTGAAGCTTTCTTT | CAISESPGVNTEAFF
TRBD1 | TRBJ1-4 | . | TRBV7-2 | TGTGCCAGCAGCTTAGACAGGGGAACTAATGAAAAACTGTTTTTT | CASSLDRGTNEKLFF
. | TRBJ2-2 | . | TRBV6-1 | . | CASSVQVGRGAVF
. | TRBJ2-4 | few | TRBV28 | TGTGCCAGCAGTTTCCGGGCGACGGGGACCAAAAACATTCAGTACTTC | CASSFRATGTKNIQYF
. | TRBJ1-5 | few | TRBV4-1 | TGCGCCAGCAGCCAAGATATAACTCGGGTTTATCAGCCCCAGCATTTT | CASSQDITRVYQPQHF
. | TRBJ2-1 | . | TRBV7-9 | TGTGCCAGCAGCAGTCCGACAGGGCGCGGGAACAATGAGCAGTTCTTC | CASSSPTGRGNNEQFF
TRBD2 | TRBJ2-3 | . | TRBV28 | TGTGCCAGCAGTTTAACGGGGGGGGACGCAGATACGCAGTATTTT | CASSLTGGDADTQYF
TRBD2 | TRBJ2-7 | . | TRBV4-1 | TGCGCCAGCAGCCAAGCTTGGACTAGCGGTACCGGAGGTTACGAGCAGTACTTC | CASSQAWTSGTGGYEQYF
TRBD1 | TRBJ2-2 | . | TRBV4-2 | TGTGCCAGCAGTTACAGGGGAACCGGGGAGCTGTTTTTT | CASSYRGTGELFF
. | TRBJ2-1 | . | TRBV29-1 | TGCAGCGTTCTCGGAGTTTACTCCTACAATGAGCAGTTCTTC | CSVLGVYSYNEQFF
TRBD2 | TRBJ2-1 | once | TRBV5-1 | TGCGCCAGCAGCTTATCCGGGACTAGCGGGGGGGCCAACCGAGGCAATGAGCAGTTCTTC | CASSLSGTSGGANRGNEQFF
. | TRBJ2-7 | large | TRBV7-9 | TGTGCCAGCAGCTCCCCGACAGTAACCTACGAGCAGTACTTC | CASSSPTVTYEQYF
TRBD1 | TRBJ1-2 | few | TRBV6-5 | TGTGCCAGCAGTTACTCGAGAGGGACAGGGAGCGGCTACACCTTC | CASSYSRGTGSGYTF
. | TRBJ1-5 | . | TRBV4-2 | TGTGCCAGCAGCCGGGGGACTTCCAGCAATCAGCCCCAGCATTTT | CASSRGTSSNQPQHF
TRBD1 | TRBJ1-5 | . | TRBV5-6 | TGTGCCAGCAGCTTCGGACAGGGGAATCAGCCCCAGCATTTT | CASSFGQGNQPQHF
. | TRBJ2-7 | . | TRBV7-9 | TGTGCCAGCAGTTCCCCCAGAGCTACTCGGGACGAGCAGTACTTC | CASSSPRATRDEQYF
TRBD2 | TRBJ2-1 | . | TRBV19 | TGTGCCAGTAGTACCGCCGGGAGGGGCCCTTACAATGAGCAGTTCTTC | CASSTAGRGPYNEQFF